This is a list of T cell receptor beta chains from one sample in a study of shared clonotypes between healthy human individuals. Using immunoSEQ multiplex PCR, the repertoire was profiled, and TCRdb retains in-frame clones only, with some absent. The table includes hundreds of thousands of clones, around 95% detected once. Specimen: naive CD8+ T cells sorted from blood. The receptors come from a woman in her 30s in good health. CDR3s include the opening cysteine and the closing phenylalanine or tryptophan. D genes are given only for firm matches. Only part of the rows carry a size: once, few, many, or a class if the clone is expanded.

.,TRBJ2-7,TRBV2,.,TGTGCCAGCAGTGGGTCCTCGACCTACGAGCAGTACTTC,CASSGSSTYEQYF
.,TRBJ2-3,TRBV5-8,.,TGTGCCAGCAGCTTTCCCCGCCAGACTAGCACAGATACGCAGTATTTT,CASSFPRQTSTDTQYF
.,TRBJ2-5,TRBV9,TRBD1,TGTGCCAGCAGCGTTCGACAGGGGGCAGAGGAGACCCAGTACTTC,CASSVRQGAEETQYF
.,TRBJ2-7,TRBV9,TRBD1,TGTGCCAGCAGCGATTCCGGGACAGGGTACTCCTACGAGCAGTACTTC,CASSDSGTGYSYEQYF
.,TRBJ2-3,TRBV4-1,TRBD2,TGCGCCAGCAGCCTGACTAGCGGGCCCACAGATACGCAGTATTTT,CASSLTSGPTDTQYF
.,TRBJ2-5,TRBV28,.,TGTGCCAGCAGTTTAGGGGTGGCAGGGGTCCAAGAGACCCAGTACTTC,CASSLGVAGVQETQYF
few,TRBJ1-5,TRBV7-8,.,TGTGCCAGCAGCTTAGGGGATAGCAATCAGCCCCAGCATTTT,CASSLGDSNQPQHF
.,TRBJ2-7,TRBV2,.,TGTGCCAGCCATACAGGGGGGGAAGGCTACGAGCAGTACTTC,CASHTGGEGYEQYF
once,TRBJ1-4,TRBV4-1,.,TGCGCCAGCAGCCCAAGGACAGATAATGAAAAACTGTTTTTT,CASSPRTDNEKLFF
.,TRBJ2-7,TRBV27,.,TGTGCCAGCAGTTTAGTAGGGTCGGCGGGAGAGCAGTACTTC,CASSLVGSAGEQYF
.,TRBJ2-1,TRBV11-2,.,TGTGCCAGCAGCCCTAGCGCACCCTTCTACAATGAGCAGTTCTTC,CASSPSAPFYNEQFF
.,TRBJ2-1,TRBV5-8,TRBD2,TGTGCCAGCAGCTTGGTTCCTGTCGGGCTAGCGGGATATAACAATGAGCAGTTCTTC,CASSLVPVGLAGYNNEQFF
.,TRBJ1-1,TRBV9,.,TGTGCCAGCAGCCTACAGGGAGGAGACACTGAAGCTTTCTTT,CASSLQGGDTEAFF
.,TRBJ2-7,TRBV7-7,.,TGTGCCAGCAGCCTTAATCCAGGGAACGAGCAGTACTTC,CASSLNPGNEQYF
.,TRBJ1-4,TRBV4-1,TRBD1,TGCGCCAGCAGCCAAGCAGGACAGGGAGCGCTTTCTAATGAAAAACTGTTTTTT,CASSQAGQGALSNEKLFF
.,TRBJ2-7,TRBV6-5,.,TGTGCCAGCAGTTACGAGACAGCTCATACCTACGAGCAGTACTTC,CASSYETAHTYEQYF
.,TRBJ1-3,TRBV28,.,TGTGCCAGCAGTTCCCTACTGGATTCCTCTGGAAACACCATATATTTT,CASSSLLDSSGNTIYF
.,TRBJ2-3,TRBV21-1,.,TGTGCCAGCCGGACTAGCGGGAACGGCACAGATACGCAGTATTTT,CASRTSGNGTDTQYF
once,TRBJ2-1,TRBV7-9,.,TGTGCCAGCAGCTTAGTCCTGGGAGGCAATGAGCAGTTCTTC,CASSLVLGGNEQFF
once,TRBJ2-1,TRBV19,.,TGTGCCAGTAGACACCTACTAGACAATGAGCAGTTCTTC,CASRHLLDNEQFF
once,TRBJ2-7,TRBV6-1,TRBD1,TGTGCCAGCGGGACAGGGGGCGGATACGAGCAGTACTTC,CASGTGGGYEQYF
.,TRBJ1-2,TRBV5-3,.,TGTGCCAGAAAAGTCCCCGAAGGCTACACCTTC,CARKVPEGYTF
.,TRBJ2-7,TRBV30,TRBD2,TGTGCCTGGAGCATGGGGGGGTCCTACGAGCAGTACTTC,CAWSMGGSYEQYF
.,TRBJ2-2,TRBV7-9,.,TGTGCCAGCACCCTGATGACCGGGGAGCTGTTTTTT,CASTLMTGELFF
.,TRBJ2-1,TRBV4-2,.,TGTGCCAGCAGCCAAAGGACACAGGGCTACTACAATGAGCAGTTCTTC,CASSQRTQGYYNEQFF
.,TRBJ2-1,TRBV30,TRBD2,TGTGCCTGGAGTCCGATTAGCGGGAGCTACAATGAGCAGTTCTTC,CAWSPISGSYNEQFF
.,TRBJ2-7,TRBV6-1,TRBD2,TGTGCCAGCAGTGAAGTTTCTAGCGGGAGTTACGAGCAGTACTTC,CASSEVSSGSYEQYF
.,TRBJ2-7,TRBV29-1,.,TGCAGCGTTCGCGACGGCAGGAGCTACGAGCAGTACTTC,CSVRDGRSYEQYF
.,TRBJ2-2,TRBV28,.,TGTGCCAGCAGTCCGGTCGAAACCGCCGGGGAGCTGTTTTTT,CASSPVETAGELFF
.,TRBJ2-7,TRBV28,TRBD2,TGTGCCAGCAGCAAGACTAGCGGGAGCTACGAGCAGTACTTC,CASSKTSGSYEQYF
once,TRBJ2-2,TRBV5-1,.,TGCGCCAGCAGCTTGACAGACACCGGGGAGCTGTTTTTT,CASSLTDTGELFF
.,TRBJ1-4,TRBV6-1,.,TGTGCCAGCAGTGAATGGCCGGAGGGTGAAAAACTGTTTTTT,CASSEWPEGEKLFF
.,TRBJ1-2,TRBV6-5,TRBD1,TGTGCCAGCAGTCCCCAGGGGGCGCGAGGCTACACCTTC,CASSPQGARGYTF
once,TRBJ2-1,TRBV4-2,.,TGTGCCAGCAGCCAAGAGATGCAGTACTTGAACAATGAGCAGTTCTTC,CASSQEMQYLNNEQFF
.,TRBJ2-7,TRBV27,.,TGTGCCAGCAGAATGGCGTCCTCCTACGAGCAGTACTTC,CASRMASSYEQYF
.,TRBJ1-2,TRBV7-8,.,TGTGCCAGCAGCTTAAGTAAACGGGGGGAAGCTAACTATGGCTACACCTTC,CASSLSKRGEANYGYTF
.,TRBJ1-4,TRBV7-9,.,TGTGCCAGCAGCTTAAATCTGGGTGGGGAAAAACTGTTTTTT,CASSLNLGGEKLFF
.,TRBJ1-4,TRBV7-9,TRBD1,TGTGCCAGCAGCTTAGACAGGGGGCGGGAAAAACTGTTTTTT,CASSLDRGREKLFF
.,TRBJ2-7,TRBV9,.,TGTGCCAGCAGCGTAGAGGGCGACCCTTTTTTCGAGCAGTACTTC,CASSVEGDPFFEQYF
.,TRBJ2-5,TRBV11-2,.,TGTGCCAGCAGCTTGAGCATCCAAGAGACCCAGTACTTC,CASSLSIQETQYF
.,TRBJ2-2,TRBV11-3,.,TGTGCCAGCAGCTCCCACAGGGGAGGGGCCGGGGAGCTGTTTTTT,CASSSHRGGAGELFF
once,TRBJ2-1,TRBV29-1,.,TGCAGCGTTGTGACAGTCCGCAATGAGCAGTTCTTC,CSVVTVRNEQFF
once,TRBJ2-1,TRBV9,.,TGTGCCAGCAGCGTAGACTTAGACGGTGAGCAGTTCTTC,CASSVDLDGEQFF
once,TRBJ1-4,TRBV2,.,TGTGCCAGCAGTGAAGGGACAGAGAATGAAAAACTGTTTTTT,CASSEGTENEKLFF
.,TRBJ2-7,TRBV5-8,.,TGTGCCAGCAGCTTGGCTACAGACTCCTACGAGCAGTACTTC,CASSLATDSYEQYF
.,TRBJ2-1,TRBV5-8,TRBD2,TGTGCCAGCAGCTCGCCCCTAGCGGGAGGTGAGCAGTTCTTC,CASSSPLAGGEQFF
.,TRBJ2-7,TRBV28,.,TGTGCCAGCAGTTTCAATCTCGAGCAGTACTTC,CASSFNLEQYF
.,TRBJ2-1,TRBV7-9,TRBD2,TGTGCCAGCACGACCCTAGCGGGAGGGCTCCATGAGCAGTTCTTC,CASTTLAGGLHEQFF
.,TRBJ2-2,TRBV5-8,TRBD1,TGTGCCAGCAGCTCCTACAGGGGAAACACCGGGGAGCTGTTTTTT,CASSSYRGNTGELFF
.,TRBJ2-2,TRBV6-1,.,TGTGCCAGCAGCCACGGGCTGCAACACACCGGGGAGCTGTTTTTT,CASSHGLQHTGELFF
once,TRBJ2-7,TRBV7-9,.,TGTGCCAGCAGCTTGCTCCTCGAGCAGTACTTC,CASSLLLEQYF
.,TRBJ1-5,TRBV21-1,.,TGTGCCAGCAGCAAAGATCCCAGGGGATATGATCAGCCCCAGCATTTT,CASSKDPRGYDQPQHF
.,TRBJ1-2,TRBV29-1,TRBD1,TGCAGCGTGGGTGGACAGGGAACACTCTATGGCTACACCTTC,CSVGGQGTLYGYTF
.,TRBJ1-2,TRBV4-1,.,TGCGCCAGCAGCCAAGATATCGAAGATGGTCCTACCTATGGCTACACCTTC,CASSQDIEDGPTYGYTF
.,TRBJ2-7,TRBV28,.,TGTGCCAGCAGTTTATGGGTTAGGGCATACTACGAGCAGTACTTC,CASSLWVRAYYEQYF
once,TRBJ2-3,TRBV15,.,TGTGCCACCAGCAGCCTTCTAGCGAAAGATACGCAGTATTTT,CATSSLLAKDTQYF
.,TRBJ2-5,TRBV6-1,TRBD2,TGTGCCAGCAGTGAAGCTATCGGGAGGGCCGGTGAGACCCAGTACTTC,CASSEAIGRAGETQYF
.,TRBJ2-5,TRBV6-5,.,TGTGCCAGCAGCCCGACGTCGGCAGGGGACGAGACCCAGTACTTC,CASSPTSAGDETQYF